The clone carrying this T cell receptor beta chain turned up a few times. The antigen is not known. A J-beta primer mix and a sample-barcoded 5' primer were used in a second PCR of roughly 7 to 12 cycles. Each cDNA molecule carried a tag from a template-switch adaptor that contained 12 random nucleotides. TCRdb reprocessed the 5' RACE reads via MiXCR and lists one record per CDR3 protein. The sample carries approximately 670,000 distinct CDR3 sequences, around 43% recorded once. Each sample had at least 6 million PBMCs isolated. Germline CDR1 SEHNR, CDR2 FQNEAQ (reference sequence). Between the trimmed V and J ends, which lost 5 bases and 0 bases, there was a span of 19 bases. The CDR3 is made up of 18 amino acids. These data belong to a study of blood T cells in healthy people across ages. The study, taken as a whole, reports: There were more naive CD4+ cells and higher diversity in long-lived donors than in aged donors. Unsorted PBMCs blocked a conclusive comparison of naive and antigen-experienced cells.

The chain has TRBV7-9 and TRBJ1-4; TRBD1 is a possible D gene (5 bases). Sequencing was performed on blood. This receptor was identified in a man aged 80 or over in good health. This CDR3 is CASSRWDGGFATNEKLFF. The CDR3 coding sequence is TGTGCCAGCAGCCGATGGGACGGCGGCTTTGCAACTAATGAAAAACTGTTTTTT. The full variable domain, with the rest looked up from reference TRBV7-9 and TRBJ1-4, is DTGVSQNPRHKITKRGQNVTFRCDPISEHNRLYWYRQTLGQGPEFLTYFQNEAQLEKSRLLSDRFSAERPKGSFSTLEIQRTEQGDSAMYLCASSRWDGGFATNEKLFFGSGTQLSVL.